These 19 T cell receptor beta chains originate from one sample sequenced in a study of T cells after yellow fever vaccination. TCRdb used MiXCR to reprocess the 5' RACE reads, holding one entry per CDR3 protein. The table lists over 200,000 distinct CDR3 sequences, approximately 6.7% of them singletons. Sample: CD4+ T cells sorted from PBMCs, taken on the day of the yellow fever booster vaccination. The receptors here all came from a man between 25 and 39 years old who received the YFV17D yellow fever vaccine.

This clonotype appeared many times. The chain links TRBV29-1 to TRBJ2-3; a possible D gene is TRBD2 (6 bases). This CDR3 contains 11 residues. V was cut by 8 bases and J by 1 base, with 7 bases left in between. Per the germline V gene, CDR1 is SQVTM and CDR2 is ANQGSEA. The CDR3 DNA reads TGCAGCACGGGGGGCACAGATACGCAGTATTTT. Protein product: CSTGGTDTQYF.

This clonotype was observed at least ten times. CDR3: CASSPGQGNYGYTF. The CDR3 coding sequence is TGCGCCAGCAGCCCAGGACAGGGCAACTATGGCTACACCTTC. The genes are TRBV5-1 and TRBJ1-2; 8 positions agree with TRBD1. The length of the CDR3 is 14 residues. Germline values: CDR1 SGHRS, CDR2 YFSETQ. Trimming removed 4 bases from V and 2 bases from J; junction bases left unmatched: 4. Supplemented by reference TRBV5-1 and TRBJ1-2, the full variable domain reads KAGVTQTPRYLIKTRGQQVTLSCSPISGHRSVSWYQQTPGQGLQFLFEYFSETQRNKGNFPGRFSGRQFSNSRSEMNVSTLELGDSALYLCASSPGQGNYGYTFGSGTRLTVV.

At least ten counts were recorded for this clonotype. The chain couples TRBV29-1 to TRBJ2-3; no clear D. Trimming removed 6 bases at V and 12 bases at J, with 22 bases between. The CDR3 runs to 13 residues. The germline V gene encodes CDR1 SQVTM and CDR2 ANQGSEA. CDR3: CSVFKPDGDSQYF. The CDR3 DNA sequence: TGCAGCGTCTTTAAGCCGGACGGCGACTCTCAGTATTTT.

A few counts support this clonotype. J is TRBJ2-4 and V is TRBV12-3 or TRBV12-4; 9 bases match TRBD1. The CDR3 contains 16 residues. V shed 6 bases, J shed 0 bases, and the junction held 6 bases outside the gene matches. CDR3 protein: CASSLQGALAKNIQYF. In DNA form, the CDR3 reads TGTGCCAGCAGCTTACAGGGGGCCCTAGCCAAAAACATTCAGTACTTC.

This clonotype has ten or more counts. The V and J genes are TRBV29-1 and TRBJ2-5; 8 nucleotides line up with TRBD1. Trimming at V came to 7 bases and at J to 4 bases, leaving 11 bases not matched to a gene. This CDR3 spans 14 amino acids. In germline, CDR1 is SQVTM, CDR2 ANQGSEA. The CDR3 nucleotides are TGCAGCGCGAAGCGGACAGGGACGGGAGAGACCCAGTACTTC. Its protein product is CSAKRTGTGETQYF.

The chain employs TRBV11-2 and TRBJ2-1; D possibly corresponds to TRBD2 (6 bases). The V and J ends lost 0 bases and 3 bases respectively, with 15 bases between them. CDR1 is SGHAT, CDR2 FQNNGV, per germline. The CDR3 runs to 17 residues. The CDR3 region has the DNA TGTGCCAGCAGCTTAGAAAAGCACGGGAGAGGCTACAATGAGCAGTTCTTC. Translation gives CASSLEKHGRGYNEQFF.

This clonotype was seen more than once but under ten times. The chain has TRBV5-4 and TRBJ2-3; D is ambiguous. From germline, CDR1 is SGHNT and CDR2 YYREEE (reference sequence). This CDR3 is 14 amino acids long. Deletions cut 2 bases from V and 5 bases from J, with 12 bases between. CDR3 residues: CASSLERVGDTQYF. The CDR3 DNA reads TGTGCCAGCAGCTTAGAGCGCGTGGGAGATACGCAGTATTTT.

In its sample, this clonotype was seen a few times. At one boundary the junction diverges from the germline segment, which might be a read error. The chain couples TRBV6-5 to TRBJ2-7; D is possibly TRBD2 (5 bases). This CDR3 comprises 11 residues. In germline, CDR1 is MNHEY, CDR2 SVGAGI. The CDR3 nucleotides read TGTGCCAGCAGATACATGAGGGTCCTGCACTTC. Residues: CASRYMRVLHF.

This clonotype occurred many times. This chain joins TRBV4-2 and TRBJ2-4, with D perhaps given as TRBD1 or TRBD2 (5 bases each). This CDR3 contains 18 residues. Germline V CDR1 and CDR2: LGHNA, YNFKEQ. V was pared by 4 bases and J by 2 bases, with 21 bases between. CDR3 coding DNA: TGTGCCAGCAGCCCTACACGGGACCGCGGCGGGTCCAAAAACATTCAGTACTTC. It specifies CASSPTRDRGGSKNIQYF.

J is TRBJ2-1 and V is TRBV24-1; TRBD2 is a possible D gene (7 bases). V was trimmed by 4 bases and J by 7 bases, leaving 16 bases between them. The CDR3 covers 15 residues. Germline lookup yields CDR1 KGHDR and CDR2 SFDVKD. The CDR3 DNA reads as TGTGCCACCAGTGAAGGAGGCGGGGGCGGGAATGAGCAGTTCTTC. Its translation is CATSEGGGGGNEQFF.

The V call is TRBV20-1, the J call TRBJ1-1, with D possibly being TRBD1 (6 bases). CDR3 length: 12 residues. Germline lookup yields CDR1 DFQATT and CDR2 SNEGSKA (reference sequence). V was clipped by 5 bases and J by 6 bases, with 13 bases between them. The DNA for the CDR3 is TGCAGTGCTGGGACAAAAGTTGCTGAAGCTTTCTTT. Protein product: CSAGTKVAEAFF.

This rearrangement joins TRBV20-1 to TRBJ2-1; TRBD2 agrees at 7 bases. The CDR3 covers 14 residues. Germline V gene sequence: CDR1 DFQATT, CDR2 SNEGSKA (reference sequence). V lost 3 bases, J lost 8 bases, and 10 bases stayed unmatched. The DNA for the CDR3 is TGCAGTGCTAGTATTCCGGGAGGCCTGGATGAGCAGTTCTTC. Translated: CSASIPGGLDEQFF.

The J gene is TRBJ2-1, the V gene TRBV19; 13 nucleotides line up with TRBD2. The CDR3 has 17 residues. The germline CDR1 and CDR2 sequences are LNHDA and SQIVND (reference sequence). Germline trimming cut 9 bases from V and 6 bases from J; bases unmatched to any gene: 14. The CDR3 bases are TGTGCCAGCCGTAAAGGTGGTGGACTAGCGGGAGTCAATGAGCAGTTCTTC. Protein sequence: CASRKGGGLAGVNEQFF.

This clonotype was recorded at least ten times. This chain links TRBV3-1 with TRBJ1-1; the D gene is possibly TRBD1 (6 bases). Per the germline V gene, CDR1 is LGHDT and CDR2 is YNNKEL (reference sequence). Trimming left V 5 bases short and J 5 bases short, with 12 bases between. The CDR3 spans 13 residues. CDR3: CASSTTGNTEAFF. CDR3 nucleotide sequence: TGTGCCAGCAGCACTACAGGGAATACTGAAGCTTTCTTT.

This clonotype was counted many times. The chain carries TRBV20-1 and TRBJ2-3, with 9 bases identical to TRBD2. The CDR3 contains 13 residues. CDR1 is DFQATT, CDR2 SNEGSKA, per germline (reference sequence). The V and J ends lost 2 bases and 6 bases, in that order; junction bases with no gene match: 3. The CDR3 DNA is TGCAGTGCTAGACTAGCGGGACCCGATACGCAGTATTTT. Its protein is CSARLAGPDTQYF.

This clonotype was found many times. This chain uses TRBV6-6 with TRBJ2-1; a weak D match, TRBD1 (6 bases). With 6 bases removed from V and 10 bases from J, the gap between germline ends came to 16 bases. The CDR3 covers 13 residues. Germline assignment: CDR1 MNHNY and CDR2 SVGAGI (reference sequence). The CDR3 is CASSPLGDTEQFF. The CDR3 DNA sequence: TGTGCCAGCAGCCCTTTGGGGGACACCGAGCAGTTCTTC.

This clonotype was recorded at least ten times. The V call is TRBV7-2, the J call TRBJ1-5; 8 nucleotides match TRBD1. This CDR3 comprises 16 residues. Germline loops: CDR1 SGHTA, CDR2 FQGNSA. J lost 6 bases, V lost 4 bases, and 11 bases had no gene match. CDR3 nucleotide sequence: TGTGCCAGCAGCTCTAGACAGACAGGGGCCGGTCAGCCCCAGCATTTT. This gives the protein CASSSRQTGAGQPQHF. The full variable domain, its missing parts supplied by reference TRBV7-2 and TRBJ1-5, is GAGVSQSPSNKVTEKGKDVELRCDPISGHTALYWYRQSLGQGLEFLIYFQGNSAPDKSGLPSDRFSAERTGGSVSTLTIQRTQQEDSAVYLCASSSRQTGAGQPQHFGDGTRLSIL.

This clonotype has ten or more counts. CDR3 nucleotides: TGCGCCAGCAGCCACGGACAGGGAAACATTCAGTACTTC. This sequence encodes CASSHGQGNIQYF. The chain combines TRBV4-3 with TRBJ2-4, with TRBD1 identical over 8 bases. The germline CDR1 and CDR2 sequences are LGHNA and YSLEER. This CDR3 is built from 13 residues. With 3 bases clipped from V and 6 bases from J, the junction kept 1 base outside the gene matches.

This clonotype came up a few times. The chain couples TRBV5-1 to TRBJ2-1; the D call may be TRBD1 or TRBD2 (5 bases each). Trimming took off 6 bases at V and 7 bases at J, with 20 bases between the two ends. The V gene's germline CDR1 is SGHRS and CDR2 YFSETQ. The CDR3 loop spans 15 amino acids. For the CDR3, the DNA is TGCGCCAGCAACACCGGGACCGGCCGGTTGAATGAGCAGTTCTTC. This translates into CASNTGTGRLNEQFF.